This T cell receptor (beta chain) was found in a study of blood T cell repertoires in COVID-19. Germline-derived CDR1 and CDR2 are KGHSH and LQKENI. CDR3 size: 18 residues. V dropped 4 bases and J dropped 4 bases, with 25 bases sitting between them. Some clones are missing from TCRdb's copy, which holds only in-frame ones; the method was immunoSEQ multiplex PCR. The sample has fewer than 500,000 clones, about 90% seen once; the top ten hold 0.7%. Across under 25 US areas, participants ranged in age from about 18 to 100 years. Cohorts were assigned according to the clinical history that participants reported. Two negative PCRs, clearance, or symptom resolution were required of recovered Cohort 3 donors.

The receptor's source is a woman aged 18-29 years who had recovered from COVID-19. The chain uses TRBV18 and TRBJ1-2; D is perhaps TRBD1 (6 bases). The sequencing sample was made of PBMCs or T cells enriched from blood (not recorded which). The CDR3 region is CASSLSVVRGQMIYGYTF. The CDR3 DNA follows: TGTGCCAGCTCACTGTCTGTGGTCCGAGGACAGATGATCTATGGCTACACCTTC.